The 18 T cell receptor beta chains given below trace back to one sample, sequenced in a study of CD8 T cells in ankylosing spondylitis. TCRdb fed the 5' RACE reads into MiXCR, producing one record per CDR3 protein. The data contain tens of thousands of distinct CDR3 sequences, under 7.5% of them singletons. Sequencing input: synovial fluid, either unsorted or a sorted T cell fraction (not recorded which). The source of these receptors is a male donor with ankylosing spondylitis.

The chain recombines TRBV20-1 with TRBJ1-1; D is unresolved. V shed 3 bases and J shed 6 bases, with 11 bases lying between them. Germline V gene data show CDR1 as DFQATT and CDR2 as SNEGSKA (reference sequence). The CDR3 spans 12 residues. Here the CDR3 DNA reads TGCAGTGCTAGCGTGGCGGTACCTGAAGCTTTCTTT. Translation gives CSASVAVPEAFF.

This clonotype was counted ten times or more. This chain connects TRBV30 to TRBJ1-5; TRBD1 matches 7 bases. V gave up 0 bases and J gave up 5 bases; unmatched junction bases: 1. CDR1 is GTSNPN and CDR2 is SVGIG in the germline V gene (reference sequence). CDR3 length: 13 amino acids. The CDR3 nucleotides are TGTGCCTGGAGTGTAGGGGGCTATCAGCCCCAGCATTTT. Its protein product is CAWSVGGYQPQHF.

This clonotype was detected many times. The V and J genes are TRBV28 and TRBJ2-3; 8 bases agree with TRBD1. Germline V gene lookup returns CDR1 MDHEN and CDR2 SYDVKM. The CDR3 runs to 14 residues. V lost 4 bases and J lost 1; bases outside the gene matches: 1. In DNA, the CDR3 is TGTGCCAGCAGTTCGACAGGGGGCACAGATACGCAGTATTTT. Protein product: CASSSTGGTDTQYF.

Ten or more counts support this clonotype. The chain employs TRBV12-3 or TRBV12-4 and TRBJ1-1, with D uncertain. The CDR3 has 15 residues. V lost 2 bases to trimming and J lost 8 bases, with 18 bases between them. Here the CDR3 reads CASSLLRGPTQEAFF. In DNA, the CDR3 is TGTGCCAGCAGTTTACTCCGCGGGCCAACACAAGAAGCTTTCTTT.

This clonotype was observed a handful of times. The chain has TRBV6-1 and TRBJ2-6; possible D gene TRBD1, 6 bases. The V and J ends lost 8 bases and 0 bases respectively, with 8 bases between them. CDR3 length equals 14 residues. The germline gives CDR1 MNHNS, CDR2 SASEGT. The CDR3 nucleotides read TGTGCCAGCCAGGGGAGCTCTGGGGCCAACGTCCTGACTTTC. Translation: CASQGSSGANVLTF.

This clonotype showed up many times. The J gene is TRBJ2-1, the V gene TRBV29-1, with 12 bases fitting TRBD1. The trim removed 7 bases at V and 7 bases at J, leaving 8 bases unmatched. The CDR3 sequence is 14 residues long. Germline V gene data show CDR1 as SQVTM and CDR2 as ANQGSEA. Written as DNA, the CDR3 is TGCAGCGGCGGGGGGGACAGGGGGCGGAATGAGCAGTTCTTC. This translates into CSGGGDRGRNEQFF.

This clonotype was observed at least ten times. V gene TRBV5-1 combines with J gene TRBJ1-5; unclear D gene. Trimming shortened V by 6 bases and J by 5 bases, and 21 bases separated the two germline ends. CDR1 is SGHRS, CDR2 YFSETQ, per germline. The CDR3 has 16 residues. This CDR3 is CASIDVPGRSDQPQHF. As DNA, the CDR3 is TGCGCCAGCATCGACGTCCCGGGAAGAAGTGATCAGCCCCAGCATTTT.

The chain recombines TRBV6-5 with TRBJ2-1; weak D call: TRBD2 (5 bases). The CDR3 length is 16 residues. Trimming stripped 2 bases from V and 0 bases from J, with 11 bases between. The V gene's germline CDR1 is MNHEY and CDR2 SVGAGI. CDR3 sequence: CASSYGRRSSYNEQFF. CDR3 nucleotide sequence: TGTGCCAGCAGTTACGGACGGAGGAGCTCCTACAATGAGCAGTTCTTC.

This clonotype was observed at least ten times. V and J are TRBV5-1 and TRBJ2-3; the D gene could be TRBD1 or TRBD2 (5 bases each). The CDR3 contains 14 residues. V shed 4 bases and J shed 0 bases, with 9 bases lying between them. CDR1 and CDR2 from the germline V gene are SGHRS and YFSETQ. The CDR3 sequence is CASSGTLSTDTQYF. CDR3 bases: TGCGCCAGCAGCGGGACCCTCAGCACAGATACGCAGTATTTT.

In its sample, this clonotype was seen a few times. The chain couples TRBV11-3 to TRBJ2-7, with TRBD2 matching over 11 bases. Germline trimming cut 2 bases from V and 3 bases from J; bases unmatched to any gene: 3. This CDR3 spans 15 amino acids. Germline CDR1 is SGHNT and CDR2 is YENEEA. CDR3 in amino acids: CASSLHSGRDYEQYF. The CDR3 nucleotides are TGTGCCAGCAGCTTACATAGCGGGAGGGACTACGAGCAGTACTTC.

This clonotype has a count of ten or more. This sequence joins TRBV11-2 and TRBJ2-5; possibly TRBD1 or TRBD2 for D (5 bases each). V lost 4 bases and J lost 5, with 5 bases in between. Germline values: CDR1 SGHAT, CDR2 FQNNGV. There are 11 residues in the CDR3. CDR3 amino acids: CASSWGETQYF. CDR3 in DNA: TGTGCCAGCAGCTGGGGGGAGACCCAGTACTTC.

This clonotype was counted many times. The chain uses TRBV28 and TRBJ1-1; D remains ambiguous. Between the trimmed V and J ends, which lost 10 bases and 8 bases, there was a span of 17 bases. The germline V gene encodes CDR1 MDHEN and CDR2 SYDVKM. The CDR3 contains 12 residues. Written as DNA, the CDR3 is TGTGCCACCCTGAGGAGCGGACGAGAAGCTTTCTTT. Translated: CATLRSGREAFF.

This chain uses TRBV24-1 with TRBJ2-2; 12 nucleotides align to TRBD1. CDR3 length: 14 residues. Germline V gives CDR1 KGHDR, CDR2 SFDVKD. Trimming took 9 bases from V and 6 from J; bases not matched to a gene: 4. Here the CDR3 reads CATGGTGGSGELFF. The DNA of the CDR3 is TGTGCCACCGGAGGGACAGGGGGCTCCGGGGAGCTGTTTTTT.

This clonotype was recorded at least ten times. The rearrangement links TRBV20-1 to TRBJ2-1, with D hard to call. Germline-derived CDR1 and CDR2 are DFQATT and SNEGSKA (reference sequence). This CDR3 spans 12 amino acids. V was clipped by 3 bases and J by 10 bases, with 13 bases between them. As DNA, the CDR3 is TGCAGTGCTAGTACTACCCTCGTCGAGCAGTTCTTC. Amino acid sequence: CSASTTLVEQFF.

This clonotype occurred a few times. This sequence joins TRBV7-3 and TRBJ2-3; D may be TRBD1 or TRBD2 (6 bases each). The CDR3 loop spans 16 amino acids. V was pared by 0 bases and J by 1 base, with 11 bases between. Germline assignment: CDR1 SGHTA and CDR2 FQGTGA. The CDR3 nucleotides are TGTGCCAGCAGCTTAACGCTTGGGGGGCGCACAGATACGCAGTATTTT. Residues: CASSLTLGGRTDTQYF.

The CDR3 sequence: CASSSTGDSSYEQYF. DNA of the CDR3: TGTGCCAGCAGCTCGACAGGTGATAGTTCCTACGAGCAGTACTTC. V usage is TRBV7-2 and J usage is TRBJ2-7; a weak D match, TRBD1 (6 bases). Germline CDR1 is SGHTA and CDR2 is FQGNSA. This CDR3 region has 15 residues. V lost 4 bases and J 1 base, leaving 14 bases between the germline ends.

This clonotype was picked up many times. This rearrangement joins TRBV11-3 to TRBJ1-5, with TRBD1 matching 8 bases. J gave up 7 bases and V 3 bases, and 8 bases lay outside the gene matches. Germline V gives CDR1 SGHNT, CDR2 YENEEA. The CDR3 has 15 amino acids. CDR3 region: CASSLGRGQGQPQHF. CDR3 nucleotides: TGTGCCAGCAGCTTGGGCAGGGGGCAAGGACAGCCCCAGCATTTT.

The sample holds a few counts of this clonotype. The V and J genes are TRBV6-4 and TRBJ2-1; 7 bases line up with TRBD1. In germline, CDR1 is MRHNA, CDR2 SNTAGT. The CDR3 runs to 14 residues. V shed 6 bases, J shed 10 bases, and the junction held 12 bases outside the gene matches. CDR3 in DNA: TGTGCCAGCAGCCCTAGACAGGGACCTGGGGAGCAGTTCTTC. Protein product: CASSPRQGPGEQFF.